This T cell receptor beta chain was retrieved from a study of blood T cells in healthy people across ages. Findings and caveats of the study: Observed TCR beta diversity per million T cells went down as age went up. This fall followed a roughly linear course with age.

Points on this clonotype: Its specificity is unknown.

Germline V lookup: CDR1 SGHRS, CDR2 YFSETQ. The CDR3 runs 14 residues. V gave up 5 bases and J gave up 4 bases, with 14 bases separating them. Using a J-beta primer mix together with a sample-barcoded 5' primer, a second PCR was run for 7 to 11 cycles. TCRdb called the 5' RACE reads again in MiXCR, with one record for every CDR3 protein. The repertoire has some 920,000 distinct CDR3 sequences, just over 50% of them found once; the top ten carry over 20%. The sample taken for sequencing was blood. The V and J genes are TRBV5-1 and TRBJ2-3, with D perhaps TRBD1 (5 bases). The TCR originated in a woman aged 55-70 years in good health. CDR3 in amino acids: CASSSRTMADTQYF. DNA for the CDR3: TGCGCCAGCAGTTCTCGGACAATGGCAGATACGCAGTATTTT.